Ten or more counts support the clone carrying this T cell receptor beta chain. Antigen unknown. The record originates from a study of blood T cells in healthy people across ages. The V gene's germline CDR1 is SGHRS and CDR2 YFSETQ. V was trimmed by 6 bases and J by 4 bases, leaving 8 bases between them. There are 12 residues in the CDR3. Alongside a J-beta primer mix, a sample-barcoded 5' primer served in a second PCR lasting about 7 to 11 cycles. TCRdb fed the 5' RACE reads into MiXCR, producing one record per CDR3 protein. This table has fewer than 800,000 distinct CDR3 sequences, more than 20% appearing once. Study outcomes and limitations: Naive T cell percentage showed a strong correlation with TCR beta diversity.

This sample also belongs to another study, concerning T cells of mothers and their children. That source reports: The cDNA synthesis received all extracted RNA, at around 1.6 ug per 15 ul. There was no detection of any persistent microchimeric T cell clones.

Input material: blood. This TCR derives from a boy between 10 and 17 years old in good health. V gene TRBV5-1 combines with J gene TRBJ2-1; no firm D call. Written as DNA, the CDR3 is TGCGCCAGCACGGCATCTTACAATGAGCAGTTCTTC. Translation: CASTASYNEQFF. Looking up the rest from reference TRBV5-1 and TRBJ2-1 gives the full variable domain: KAGVTQTPRYLIKTRGQQVTLSCSPISGHRSVSWYQQTPGQGLQFLFEYFSETQRNKGNFPGRFSGRQFSNSRSEMNVSTLELGDSALYLCASTASYNEQFFGPGTRLTVL.